This TCR beta chain came from a study of blood T cell repertoires in COVID-19. Study context: Researchers got acute and convalescent COVID-19 samples from the United States, Italy and Spain. PBMCs, B-cell-depleted T cells, or T cells provided the cDNA or gDNA that made up the material.

CDR3 length: 12 residues. Germline lookup yields CDR1 MNHEY and CDR2 SVGAGI. The ends lost 6 bases at V and 6 bases at J; junction bases unmatched: 0. Source study methods: Scientists estimated how many nucleated cells there were by amplifying reference gene primers. Generated by immunoSEQ multiplex PCR, the TCRdb table keeps only in-frame clones and is missing some. That table furnishes V, J and clone size, whereas the DNA furnished D and trimming. Of 120,000 to 150,000 clones in the sample, approximately 87% were seen once. The TCR comes from a woman aged 45 to 65 with active or convalescent COVID-19. The gene calls are TRBV6-5 and TRBJ2-1; 9 positions agree with TRBD1. The specimen was peripheral blood. The CDR3 region has the DNA TGTGCCAGCAGGGACAGGGGCAATGAGCAGTTCTTC. It codes for CASRDRGNEQFF.